These 13 T cell receptor beta chains share one sample of origin, sequenced in a study of OX40 agonist ivuxolimab in advanced cancers. Sequenced by immunoSEQ multiplex PCR; TCRdb stores in-frame clones only, minus some. The sample shows more than 50,000 clones, about 82% of them seen only once. The material was CD4+ or CD8+ T cells sorted from blood, obtained in a trial of the OX40 agonist ivuxolimab. The receptors derive from an adult with an advanced solid tumor such as melanoma, head and neck, liver or kidney cancer.

This chain joins TRBV19 and TRBJ2-1; 10 bases fit TRBD2. The germline V gene encodes CDR1 LNHDA and CDR2 SQIVND (reference sequence). The V gene end was trimmed by 2 bases and the J gene end by 7 bases; junction bases not matched to a gene: 5. CDR3 length equals 15 residues. The CDR3 sequence is CASSISLAGANEQFF. As DNA, the CDR3 is TGTGCCAGTAGTATATCTCTAGCGGGGGCAAATGAGCAGTTCTTC. Filled out from reference TRBV19 and TRBJ2-1, the complete variable domain reads DGGITQSPKYLFRKEGQNVTLSCEQNLNHDAMYWYRQDPGQGLRLIYYSQIVNDFQKGDIAEGYSVSREKKESFPLTVTSAQKNPTAFYLCASSISLAGANEQFFGPGTRLTVL.

V and J are TRBV19 and TRBJ1-1; D unresolved. V was shortened by 6 bases and J by 0 bases, with 17 bases between the two germline ends. The germline gives CDR1 LNHDA, CDR2 SQIVND (reference sequence). The CDR3 is made up of 16 amino acids. CDR3 bases: TGTGCCAGTAGCAGAGAGACACGGACCATGAACACTGAAGCTTTCTTT. It encodes CASSRETRTMNTEAFF.

CDR3 loop: CASTLGYGYTF. Written as DNA, the CDR3 is TGTGCCAGCACTTTGGGTTATGGCTACACCTTC. The J gene is TRBJ1-2, the V gene TRBV6-1; D remains unclear. Deletions cut 7 bases from V and 5 bases from J, with 8 bases between. The CDR3 spans 11 residues. Germline values: CDR1 MNHNS, CDR2 SASEGT.

This clone appeared a single time. CDR3 amino acids: CASSLEAGQGYGYTF. The CDR3 region has the DNA TGTGCCAGCAGTTTAGAGGCCGGACAGGGTTATGGCTACACCTTC. The chain carries TRBV27 and TRBJ1-2, with 8 bases identical to TRBD1. V gave up 2 bases and J gave up 5 bases; unmatched junction bases: 7. Germline assignment: CDR1 MNHEY and CDR2 SMNVEV (reference sequence). This CDR3 spans 15 amino acids.

The chain combines TRBV5-1 with TRBJ2-7; D may correspond to TRBD1 or TRBD2 (5 bases each). The CDR3 is 16 residues long. V was shortened by 1 base and J by 8 bases, with 22 bases between the two germline ends. Germline V gives CDR1 SGHRS, CDR2 YFSETQ. DNA of the CDR3: TGCGCCAGCAGCTTGAGCGGATCCTTTGACAGACCGAAGCAGTACTTC. It is translated as CASSLSGSFDRPKQYF.

The chain employs TRBV15 and TRBJ1-6; tentative D call: TRBD1 (6 bases). The length of the CDR3 is 15 residues. Germline V gene sequence: CDR1 LNHNV, CDR2 YYDKDF (reference sequence). V was trimmed by 0 bases and J by 12 bases, leaving 15 bases between them. The CDR3 protein is CATSRDSIRGGPLHF. The CDR3 coding sequence is TGTGCCACCAGCAGAGATAGCATCAGGGGTGGACCCCTCCACTTT.

CDR3 loop: CSVEGGRSNYGYTF. In nucleotides, the CDR3 is TGCAGCGTTGAAGGGGGCCGCTCTAACTATGGCTACACCTTC. The chain employs TRBV29-1 and TRBJ1-2, with a weak D call TRBD1 (5 bases). Trimming stripped 1 base from V and 0 bases from J, with 9 bases between. CDR1 and CDR2 from the germline V gene are SQVTM and ANQGSEA. The CDR3 is 14 amino acids.

The chain has TRBV28 and TRBJ2-7, with D maybe TRBD1 (5 bases). The V end was cut by 3 bases, the J end by 9 bases, with 24 bases between. The CDR3 extends over 16 amino acids. CDR1 and CDR2 from the germline V gene are MDHEN and SYDVKM. The CDR3 is CASSFPLATSNQGQYF. CDR3 nucleotides: TGTGCCAGCAGTTTCCCTTTGGCTACAAGTAACCAGGGGCAGTACTTC.

The chain has TRBV7-2 and TRBJ1-3; D unresolved. V lost 5 bases to trimming and J lost 4 bases, with 12 bases between them. Germline V gene sequence: CDR1 SGHTA, CDR2 FQGNSA. CDR3 length: 14 amino acids. The CDR3 region is CASSPTWTGNTIYF. For the CDR3, the DNA is TGTGCCAGCAGCCCCACGTGGACGGGAAACACCATATATTTT.

DNA for the CDR3: TGTGCCAGCAGCGTAGGGGCGGAGACCCAGTACTTC. Translation gives CASSVGAETQYF. The chain uses TRBV9 and TRBJ2-5; D gene ambiguous. This CDR3 has 12 residues. V dropped 0 bases and J dropped 5 bases, with 5 bases sitting between them. Per germline, CDR1 SGDLS and CDR2 YYNGEE.

This clone was seen a few times. The chain combines TRBV5-1 with TRBJ2-6; D remains ambiguous. The V gene's germline CDR1 is SGHRS and CDR2 YFSETQ. CDR3 length: 15 residues. The ends were cut back, 5 bases at V and 0 bases at J, with 9 bases in the middle. CDR3 amino acids: CASRSRHSGANVLTF. In DNA, the CDR3 is TGCGCCAGCAGATCTCGACACTCTGGGGCCAACGTCCTGACTTTC.

V usage is TRBV2 and J usage is TRBJ2-3; no reliable D call. Germline CDR1 is SNHLY and CDR2 is FYNNEI. The CDR3 length is 15 residues. V was trimmed by 1 base and J by 2 bases, leaving 10 bases between them. For the CDR3, the DNA is TGTGCCAGCAGTGAAGGGGTGGTATTCACAGATACGCAGTATTTT. Encoded protein: CASSEGVVFTDTQYF. The whole variable domain, filled in from reference TRBV2 and TRBJ2-3, reads EPEVTQTPSHQVTQMGQEVILRCVPISNHLYFYWYRQILGQKVEFLVSFYNNEISEKSEIFDDQFSVERPDGSNFTLKIRSTKLEDSAMYFCASSEGVVFTDTQYFGPGTRLTVL.

This clone was picked up one time. This chain links TRBV11-2 with TRBJ1-4, with 7 bases fitting TRBD1. Germline lookup yields CDR1 SGHAT and CDR2 FQNNGV. The CDR3 contains 14 residues. The trim removed 5 bases at V and 11 bases at J, leaving 11 bases unmatched. CDR3 DNA sequence: TGTGCCAGCAGCCAACAGGGGTCGGGTCGCAAACTGTTTTTT. It yields the protein CASSQQGSGRKLFF. The full variable domain, completed using reference TRBV11-2 and TRBJ1-4, is EAGVAQSPRYKIIEKRQSVAFWCNPISGHATLYWYQQILGQGPKLLIQFQNNGVVDDSQLPKDRFSAERLKGVDSTLKIQPAKLEDSAVYLCASSQQGSGRKLFFGSGTQLSVL.